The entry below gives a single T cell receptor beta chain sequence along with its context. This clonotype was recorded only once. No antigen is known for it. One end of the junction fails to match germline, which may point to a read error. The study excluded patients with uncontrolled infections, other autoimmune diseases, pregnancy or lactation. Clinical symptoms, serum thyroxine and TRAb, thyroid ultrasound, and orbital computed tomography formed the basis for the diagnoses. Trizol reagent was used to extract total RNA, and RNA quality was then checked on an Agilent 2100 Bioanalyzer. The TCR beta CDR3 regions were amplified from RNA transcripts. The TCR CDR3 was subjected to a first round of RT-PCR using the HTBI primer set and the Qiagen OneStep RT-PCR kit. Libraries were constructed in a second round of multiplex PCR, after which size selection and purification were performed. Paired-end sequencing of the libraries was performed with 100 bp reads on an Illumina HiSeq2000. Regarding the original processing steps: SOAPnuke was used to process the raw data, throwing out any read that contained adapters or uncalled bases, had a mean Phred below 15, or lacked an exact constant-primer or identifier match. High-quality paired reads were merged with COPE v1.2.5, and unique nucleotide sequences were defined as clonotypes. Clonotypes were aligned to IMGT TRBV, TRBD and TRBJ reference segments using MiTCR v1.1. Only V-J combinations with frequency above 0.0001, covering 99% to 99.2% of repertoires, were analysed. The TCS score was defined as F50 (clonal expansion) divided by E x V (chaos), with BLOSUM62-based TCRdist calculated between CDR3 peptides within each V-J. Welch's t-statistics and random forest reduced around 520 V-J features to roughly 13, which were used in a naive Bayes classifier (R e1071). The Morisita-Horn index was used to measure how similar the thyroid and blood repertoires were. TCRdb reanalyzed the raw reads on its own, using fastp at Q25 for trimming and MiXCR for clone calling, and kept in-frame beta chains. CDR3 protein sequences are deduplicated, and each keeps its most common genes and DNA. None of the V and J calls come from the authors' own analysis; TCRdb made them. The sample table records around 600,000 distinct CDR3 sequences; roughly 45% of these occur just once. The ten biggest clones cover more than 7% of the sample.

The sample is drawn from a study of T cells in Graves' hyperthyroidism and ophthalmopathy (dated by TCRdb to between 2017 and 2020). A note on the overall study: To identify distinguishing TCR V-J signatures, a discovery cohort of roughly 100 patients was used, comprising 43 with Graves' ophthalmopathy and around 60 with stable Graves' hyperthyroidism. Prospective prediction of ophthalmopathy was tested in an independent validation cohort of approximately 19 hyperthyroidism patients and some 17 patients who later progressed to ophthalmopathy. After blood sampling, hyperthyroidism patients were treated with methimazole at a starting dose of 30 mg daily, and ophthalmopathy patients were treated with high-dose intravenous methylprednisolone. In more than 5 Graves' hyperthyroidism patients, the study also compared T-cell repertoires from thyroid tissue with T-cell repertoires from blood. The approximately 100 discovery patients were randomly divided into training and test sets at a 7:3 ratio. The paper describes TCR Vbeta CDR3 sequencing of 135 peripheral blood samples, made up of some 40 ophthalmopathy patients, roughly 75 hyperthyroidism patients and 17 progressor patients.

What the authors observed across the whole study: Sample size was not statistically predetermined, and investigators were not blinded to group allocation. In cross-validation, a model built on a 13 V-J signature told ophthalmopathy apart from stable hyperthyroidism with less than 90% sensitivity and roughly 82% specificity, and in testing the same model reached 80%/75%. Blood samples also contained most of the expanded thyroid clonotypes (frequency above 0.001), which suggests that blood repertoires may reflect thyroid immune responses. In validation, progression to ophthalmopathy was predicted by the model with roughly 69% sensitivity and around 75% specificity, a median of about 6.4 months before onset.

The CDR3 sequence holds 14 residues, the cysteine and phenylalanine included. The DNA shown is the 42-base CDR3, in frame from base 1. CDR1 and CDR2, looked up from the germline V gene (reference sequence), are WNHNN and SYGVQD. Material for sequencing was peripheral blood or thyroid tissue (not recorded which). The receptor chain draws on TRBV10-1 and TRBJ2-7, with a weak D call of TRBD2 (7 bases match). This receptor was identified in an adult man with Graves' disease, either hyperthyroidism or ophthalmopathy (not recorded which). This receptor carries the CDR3 CASSYFGGPYEQYF. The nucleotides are TGTGCCAGCAGTTACTTCGGGGGGCCCTACGAGCAGTACTTC.